The text below deals with one T cell receptor (beta chain). Assay used: immunoSEQ multiplex PCR; TCRdb lists only in-frame clones, some missing. The repertoire includes 70,000 to 95,000 clones, roughly nine tenths of them detected once, and about 0.89% sits in the top ten. This record belongs to a study of PD-L1 blockade in urothelial cancer. Study information: The median T cell count in blood samples was 141,255.

Time point: pretreatment peripheral blood. Urothelial carcinoma in patients was locally advanced or metastatic. The number of samples from each patient was between 1 and 8, taken pretreatment and on-treatment. This CDR3 comprises 14 residues. Trimming removed 2 bases at V and 0 bases at J, with 6 bases between. Germline V lookup: CDR1 MNHEY, CDR2 SMNVEV (reference sequence). The source of this sequence is a woman of 80 years or more with urothelial cancer. The source material was PBMCs, sampled around atezolizumab (anti-PD-L1) treatment. The chain is built from TRBV27 and TRBJ2-3, with D unclear. CDR3 protein: CASSLMSSTDTQYF. The CDR3 coding sequence is TGTGCCAGCAGTTTAATGTCTAGCACAGATACGCAGTATTTT.